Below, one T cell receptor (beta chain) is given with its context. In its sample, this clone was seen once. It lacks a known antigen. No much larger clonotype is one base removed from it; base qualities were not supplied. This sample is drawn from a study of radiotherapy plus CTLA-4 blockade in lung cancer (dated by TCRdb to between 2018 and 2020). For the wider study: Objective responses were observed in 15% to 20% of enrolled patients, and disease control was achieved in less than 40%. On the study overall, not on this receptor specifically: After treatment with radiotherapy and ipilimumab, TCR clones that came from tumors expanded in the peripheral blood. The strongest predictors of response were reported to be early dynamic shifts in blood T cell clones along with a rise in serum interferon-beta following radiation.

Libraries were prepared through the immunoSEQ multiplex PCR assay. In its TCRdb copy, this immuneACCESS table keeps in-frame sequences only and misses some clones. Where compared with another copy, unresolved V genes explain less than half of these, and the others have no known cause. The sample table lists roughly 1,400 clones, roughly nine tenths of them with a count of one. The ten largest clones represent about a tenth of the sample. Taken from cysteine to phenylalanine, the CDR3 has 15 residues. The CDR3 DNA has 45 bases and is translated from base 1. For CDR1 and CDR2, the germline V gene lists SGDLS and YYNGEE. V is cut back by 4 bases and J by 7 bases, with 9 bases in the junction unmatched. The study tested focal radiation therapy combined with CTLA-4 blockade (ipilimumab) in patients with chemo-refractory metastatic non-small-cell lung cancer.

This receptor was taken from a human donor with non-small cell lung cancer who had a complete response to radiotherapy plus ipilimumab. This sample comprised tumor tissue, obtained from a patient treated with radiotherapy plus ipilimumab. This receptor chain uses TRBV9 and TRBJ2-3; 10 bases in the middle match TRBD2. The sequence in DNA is TGTGCCAGCAGCCCCTCTAGCGGGAGTAGGCATACGCAGTATTTT. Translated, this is CASSPSSGSRHTQYF. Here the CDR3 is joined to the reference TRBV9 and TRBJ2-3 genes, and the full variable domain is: DSGVTQTPKHLITATGQRVTLRCSPRSGDLSVYWYQQSLDQGLQFLIQYYNGEERAKGNILERFSAQQFPDLHSELNLSSLELGDSALYFCASSPSSGSRHTQYFGPGTRLTVL.